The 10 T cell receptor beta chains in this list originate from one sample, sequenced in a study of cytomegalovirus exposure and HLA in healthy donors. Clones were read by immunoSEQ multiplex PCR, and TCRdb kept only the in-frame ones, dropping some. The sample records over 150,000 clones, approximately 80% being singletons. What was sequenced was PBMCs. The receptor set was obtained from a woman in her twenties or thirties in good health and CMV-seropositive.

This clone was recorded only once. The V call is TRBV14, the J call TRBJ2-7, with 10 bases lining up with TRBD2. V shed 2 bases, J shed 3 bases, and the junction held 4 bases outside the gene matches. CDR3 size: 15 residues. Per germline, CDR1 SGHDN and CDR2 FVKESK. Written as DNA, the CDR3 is TGTGCCAGCAGCCAACTAGCGGGAGTACACTACGAGCAGTACTTC. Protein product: CASSQLAGVHYEQYF.

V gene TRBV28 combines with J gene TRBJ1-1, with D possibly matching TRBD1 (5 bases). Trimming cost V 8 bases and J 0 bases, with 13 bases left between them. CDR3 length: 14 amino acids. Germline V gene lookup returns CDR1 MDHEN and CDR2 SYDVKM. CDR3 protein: CASLGGRMNTEAFF. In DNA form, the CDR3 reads TGTGCCAGCTTGGGGGGACGGATGAACACTGAAGCTTTCTTT.

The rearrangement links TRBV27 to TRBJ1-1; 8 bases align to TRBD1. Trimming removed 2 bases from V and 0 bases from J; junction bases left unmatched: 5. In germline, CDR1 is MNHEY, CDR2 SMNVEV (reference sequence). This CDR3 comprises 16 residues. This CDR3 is CASSLGAGGMNTEAFF. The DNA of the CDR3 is TGTGCCAGCAGTTTAGGGGCAGGGGGCATGAACACTGAAGCTTTCTTT.

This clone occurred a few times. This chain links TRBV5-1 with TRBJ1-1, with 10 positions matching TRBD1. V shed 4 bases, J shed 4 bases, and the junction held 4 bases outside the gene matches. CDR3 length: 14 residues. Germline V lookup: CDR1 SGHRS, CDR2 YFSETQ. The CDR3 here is CASSRTGGRTEAFF. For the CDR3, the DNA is TGCGCCAGCAGCCGGACAGGGGGTCGCACTGAAGCTTTCTTT.

CDR3 sequence reads: CATQAPFLAGAINEQFF. The CDR3 region has the DNA TGTGCCACACAGGCCCCCTTCCTAGCGGGGGCTATCAATGAGCAGTTCTTC. The chain carries TRBV19 and TRBJ2-1; 10 bases align to TRBD2. The CDR3 has 17 amino acids. Germline V gene lookup returns CDR1 LNHDA and CDR2 SQIVND (reference sequence). The junction had 18 bases not matched to a gene; V was cut back by 10 bases and J by 6 bases.

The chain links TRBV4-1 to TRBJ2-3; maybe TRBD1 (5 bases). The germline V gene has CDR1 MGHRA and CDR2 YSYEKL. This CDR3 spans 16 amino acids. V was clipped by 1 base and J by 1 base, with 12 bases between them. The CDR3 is CASSQAHGAGTDTQYF. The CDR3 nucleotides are TGCGCCAGCAGCCAAGCCCATGGGGCGGGCACAGATACGCAGTATTTT.

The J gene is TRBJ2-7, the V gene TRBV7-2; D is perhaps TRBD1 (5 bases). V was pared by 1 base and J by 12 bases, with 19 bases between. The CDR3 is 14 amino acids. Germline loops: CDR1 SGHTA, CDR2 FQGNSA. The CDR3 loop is CASSLVGATPPMYF. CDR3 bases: TGTGCCAGCAGCTTAGTAGGGGCTACCCCCCCAATGTACTTC.

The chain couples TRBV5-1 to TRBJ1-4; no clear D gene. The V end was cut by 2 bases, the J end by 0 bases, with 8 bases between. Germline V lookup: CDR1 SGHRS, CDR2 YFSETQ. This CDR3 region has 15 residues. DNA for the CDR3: TGCGCCAGCAGCTTCGAGGGAGCAACTAATGAAAAACTGTTTTTT. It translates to CASSFEGATNEKLFF.

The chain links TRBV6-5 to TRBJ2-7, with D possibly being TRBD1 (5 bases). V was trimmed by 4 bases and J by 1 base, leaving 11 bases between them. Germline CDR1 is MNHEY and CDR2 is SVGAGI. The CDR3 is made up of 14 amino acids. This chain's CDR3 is CASSSPTDSYEQYF. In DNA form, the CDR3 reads TGTGCCAGCAGTTCTCCGACAGATTCCTACGAGCAGTACTTC.

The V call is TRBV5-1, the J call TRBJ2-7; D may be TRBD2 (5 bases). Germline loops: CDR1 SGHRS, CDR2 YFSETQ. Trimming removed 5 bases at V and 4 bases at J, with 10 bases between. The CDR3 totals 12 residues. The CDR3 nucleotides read TGCGCCAGCAGGGCTGAGGGATACGAGCAGTACTTC. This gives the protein CASRAEGYEQYF.